A selection of T cell receptor beta chains follows, all from one sample in a study of neurological immune-mediated disorders. TCRdb processed the 5' RACE reads anew with MiXCR; each CDR3 protein has one entry. Found here are under 85,000 distinct CDR3 sequences, 10% of them singletons; the top ten hold 1.8%. The material sequenced was PBMCs. These receptor sequences come from a man in his forties in good health. Both conserved end residues are trimmed from each CDR3. Not all rows give a size; the values are once, few, many and, for expanded clones, a class.

clone_size | v_call | cdr3_length | cdr3_aa
many | TRBV20-1 | 13 | SATLAGGPKGEQF
many | TRBV5-1 | 12 | ASSYDRENGGYT
many | TRBV5-1 | 9 | ASSGPYEQY
many | TRBV5-6 | 12 | ASSLGQAYNEQF
many | TRBV9 | 12 | ASGLVDSNQPQH
many | TRBV7-9 | 11 | ASSLGGFTEAF
many | TRBV27 | 12 | ASSYGWDTETQY
many | TRBV5-1 | 14 | ASSFKSTGSTGELF
few | TRBV10-3 | 13 | AIGEYRQGGSPLH
many | TRBV7-2 | 12 | ASSSHRESYEQY
few | TRBV29-1 | 10 | SVGQGSHEQY
many | TRBV6-6 | 14 | ASSYSSGTPPDEQF
many | TRBV5-1 | 11 | ASRTTGLGEAF
few | TRBV30 | 11 | AWSPQTTREYT
many | TRBV5-1 | 13 | ASSPTPTNSYEQY
many | TRBV5-1 | 13 | ASSLDGGTYNEQF
few | TRBV7-9 | 12 | ASSHRGLSYEQY
few | TRBV6-5 | 14 | ASSLLGGLGTDTQY
many | TRBV7-9 | 11 | ASSLEQYNEQF
many | TRBV6-1 | 13 | ASSEFQIGGQEAF
many | TRBV6-4 | 13 | ASSPGTGGYNEQF
many | TRBV10-2 | 15 | ASSSFSTGTGDEKLF
few | TRBV3-1 | 12 | ASSPRQGRETQY
many | TRBV19 | 15 | ASSIRQTNTNTGELF
many | TRBV5-1 | 11 | ASSSDGDYGYT
- | TRBV6-5 | 13 | ASSRRGDRAFEQY
many | TRBV6-1 | 11 | ASSDLGYNEQF
many | TRBV20-1 | 12 | SAPRGGDGNEQF
many | TRBV9 | 14 | ASSSLGGGANNEQF
many | TRBV10-3 | 9 | AISGNTEAF
many | TRBV5-6 | 11 | ASSDWIQETQY
few | TRBV14 | 12 | ASSQDHLPHEQY
many | TRBV20-1 | 10 | SAGLDSDEQY
many | TRBV12-3/TRBV12-4 | 13 | ASRSSEGPTGELF
many | TRBV5-5 | 13 | ASSLLAGSAYEQY
many | TRBV20-1 | 17 | SARDLRASGISSYNEQF
many | TRBV9 | 12 | ASSSGLATYEQY
many | TRBV20-1 | 12 | SAREGGSRQPQH
few | TRBV29-1 | 12 | SVVGGIGNTEAF
many | TRBV29-1 | 11 | SVLPGASYEQY
many | TRBV7-2 | 14 | ASSNPGLADQETQY
many | TRBV10-3 | 14 | AISERGIADTDTQY
many | TRBV7-2 | 13 | ASSLERGGVNEQF
many | TRBV7-2 | 13 | ASSFDGRLYTEAF
many | TRBV2 | 14 | ASSDILAGPSYEQY
many | TRBV5-1 | 13 | ASSPLTPRNTEAF
- | TRBV10-1 | 12 | ASRGWIFTDTQY
many | TRBV10-3 | 13 | AISQGQHPPYEQY
many | TRBV27 | 12 | ASSPGGGLYEQY
many | TRBV6-1 | 13 | ASTDSGMNTGELF
many | TRBV12-3/TRBV12-4 | 11 | ASVGDPLYGYT
many | TRBV7-2 | 14 | ASSLVADLTTDTQY
many | TRBV28 | 17 | ASSSSGLAGAGNTGELF
many | TRBV7-2 | 12 | ASSLGRDNQPQH